This T cell receptor (beta chain) stems from a study of blood T cell repertoires in COVID-19. Data came from immunoSEQ multiplex PCR; TCRdb stores just in-frame clones and leaves some out. The repertoire has 170,000 or so clones, approximately 85% of them found once; the top ten carry more than 5.5%. CDR1 and CDR2 from the germline V gene are DFQATT and SNEGSKA (reference sequence). CDR3 length: 11 amino acids. Losses at the gene ends were 5 bases for V and 7 bases for J; bases not matched to a gene: 0. The V gene is TRBV20-1, the J gene TRBJ1-4, with 8 bases aligning to TRBD1. This TCR was sampled from a man in his forties who had recovered from COVID-19. Material for sequencing was PBMCs or T cells enriched from blood (not recorded which). The DNA for the CDR3 is TGCAGTGCTGACAGGGGTGAAAAACTGTTTTTT. It specifies CSADRGEKLFF.